One sample yielded the 9 T cell receptor beta chains listed below, sequenced in a study of blood T cell repertoires in COVID-19. TCRdb's copy holds only in-frame clones and misses some; the assay was immunoSEQ multiplex PCR. The sample holds around 200,000 clones, 70% to 80% seen once. Sequenced sample: peripheral blood. All receptors derive from a woman between 40 and 50 years old with COVID-19, enrolled during active disease.

This clone was seen at least ten times. The genes are TRBV12-3 or TRBV12-4 and TRBJ1-2; 9 bases are a match to TRBD1. With V trimmed by 5 bases and J by 8 bases, 3 bases remained unmatched. The CDR3 spans 12 residues. CDR3 DNA: TGTGCCAGCAGTCCCGGACAGGGGGGCTACACCTTC. It specifies CASSPGQGGYTF.

V usage is TRBV6-5 and J usage is TRBJ2-5; possibly TRBD1 for D (5 bases). The CDR3 has 13 residues. Trimming pared 6 bases from V and 7 bases from J, leaving 15 bases between. Germline CDR1 reads MNHEY; CDR2 reads SVGAGI. Here the CDR3 DNA reads TGTGCCAGCAGCCCCGGCCCCCAGGGGACCCAGTACTTC. This codes for CASSPGPQGTQYF.

The CDR3 spells CASSVGGGSYNSPLHF. The CDR3 region has the DNA TGTGCCAGCAGCGTAGGGGGAGGCTCCTATAATTCACCCCTCCACTTT. V gene TRBV9 combines with J gene TRBJ1-6; D gene unclear. CDR3 length: 16 amino acids. Per germline, CDR1 SGDLS and CDR2 YYNGEE. V was trimmed by 0 bases and J by 0 bases, leaving 7 bases between them.

The genes are TRBV19 and TRBJ1-1, with 9 bases identical to TRBD1. The J segment lost 0 bases and the V segment lost 10 bases, leaving 3 bases of the junction unmatched. The CDR3 consists of 13 residues. Germline V gene sequence: CDR1 LNHDA, CDR2 SQIVND (reference sequence). The CDR3 nucleotides are TGTGCCACTTGGGACAGGGTGAACACTGAAGCTTTCTTT. It translates to CATWDRVNTEAFF.

The chain combines TRBV6-2 or TRBV6-3 with TRBJ2-7, with TRBD1 matching over 10 bases. CDR3 size: 14 residues. Germline V CDR1 and CDR2: MNHEY, SVGEGT. Trimming at V came to 3 bases and at J to 4 bases, leaving 3 bases not matched to a gene. The CDR3 region has the DNA TGTGCCAGCAGTTATTCGGGACAGGGGTACGAGCAGTACTTC. Residues: CASSYSGQGYEQYF.

The chain carries TRBV5-1 and TRBJ1-1; D not certain. Trimming left V 3 bases short and J 2 bases short, with 11 bases between. The germline gives CDR1 SGHRS, CDR2 YFSETQ. The CDR3 runs to 14 residues. This CDR3 reads CASSYANLNTEAFF. The CDR3, as DNA: TGCGCCAGCAGCTACGCTAATCTAAACACTGAAGCTTTCTTT.

This chain joins TRBV5-1 and TRBJ1-1; the D gene is possibly TRBD1 (5 bases). The germline CDR1 and CDR2 sequences are SGHRS and YFSETQ. The CDR3 is made up of 13 amino acids. Trimming removed 4 bases at V and 1 base at J, with 8 bases between. The CDR3 is CASSLTANTEAFF. The CDR3 DNA reads TGCGCCAGCAGCCTGACAGCGAACACTGAAGCTTTCTTT.

The chain employs TRBV5-5 and TRBJ1-2, with 11 nucleotides matching TRBD1. The CDR3 has 19 amino acids. V gave up 4 bases and J gave up 7 bases; unmatched junction bases: 21. CDR1 and CDR2 (germline): SGHKS, YYEKEE (reference sequence). The CDR3 DNA reads as TGTGCCAGCAGCCTCGGCTTAGGGGACAGGGGGACTAACAGGGGTGGCTACACCTTC. Translated, it gives CASSLGLGDRGTNRGGYTF.

The CDR3 nucleotides read TGTGCCAGCAGTGAATATGAACGGTCACCCCTCCACTTT. Translated, it gives CASSEYERSPLHF. The chain employs TRBV25-1 and TRBJ1-6; D uncertain. Per germline, CDR1 MGHDK and CDR2 SYGVNS. The CDR3 contains 13 residues. Trimming left V 0 bases short and J 10 bases short, with 7 bases between.